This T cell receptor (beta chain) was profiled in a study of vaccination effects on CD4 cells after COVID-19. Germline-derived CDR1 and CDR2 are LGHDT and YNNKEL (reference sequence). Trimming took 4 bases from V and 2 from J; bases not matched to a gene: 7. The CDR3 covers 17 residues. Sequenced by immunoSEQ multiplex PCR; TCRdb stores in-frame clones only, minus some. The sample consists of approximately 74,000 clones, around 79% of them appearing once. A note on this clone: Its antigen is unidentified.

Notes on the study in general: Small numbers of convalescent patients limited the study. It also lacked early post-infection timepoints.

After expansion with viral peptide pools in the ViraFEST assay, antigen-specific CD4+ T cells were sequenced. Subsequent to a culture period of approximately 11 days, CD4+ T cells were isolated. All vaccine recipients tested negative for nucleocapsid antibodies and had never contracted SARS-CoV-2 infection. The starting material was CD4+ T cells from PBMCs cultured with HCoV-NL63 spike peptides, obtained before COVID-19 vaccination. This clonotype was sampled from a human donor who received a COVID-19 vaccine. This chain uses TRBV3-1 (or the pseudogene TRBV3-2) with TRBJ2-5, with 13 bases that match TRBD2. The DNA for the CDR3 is TGTGCCAGCAGCCCCCCACCGGGACTAGCGGGGCAAGAGACCCAGTACTTC. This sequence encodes CASSPPPGLAGQETQYF.